Included here is one T cell receptor (beta chain) sequence, with context. Its cognate antigen has yet to be identified. No qualities accompany the bases; no much larger clone lies one base away. This specimen belongs to a study of blood T cell repertoires in COVID-19 (dated by TCRdb to the early 2020s). In terms of the full investigation: Collaborator samples came from the United States, Italy and Spain and covered acute and convalescent phases of COVID-19. The prospective study material was composed of cDNA or gDNA derived from T cells, B-cell-depleted T cells, or PBMCs. The dataset comprised deeply sampled blood TCRbeta repertoires from subjects exposed to, actively infected with, or recovered from COVID-19. The repertoires were made available in a free public database intended to serve as a resource for research on the immune response to SARS-CoV-2. Samples were obtained from the ongoing ImmuneRACE study (first 160 participants) and from about 1,300 subjects provided by 6 global collaborators. A de-identified subject ID, COVID-19 status, age in years and sex were almost always included in the sample metadata. Where HLA class I and class II types were available, the types were taken from metadata supplied by the sample provider, not from assay-based typing. General study outcomes and caveats: How much clinical and demographic metadata was included differed by source and by participant, and the metadata was provided uncurated.

Participants in the prospective study were enrolled through a virtual design, were aged roughly 18 to 90 years, and lived in roughly 26 United States geographic areas. In the prospective study, participants were assigned to cohorts based on the clinical history participants reported in a screening survey and a study questionnaire. For ImmuneRACE Cohort 3, a participant was defined as recovered based on two consecutive negative NP/OP PCR tests, clearance by a healthcare professional, or resolution of symptoms. In the prospective study, mobile phlebotomists collected whole blood, serum and a nasopharyngeal or oropharyngeal swab from each participant. Participants in the prospective study had the option to provide additional blood draws and questionnaires over a roughly two-month period. Blood samples from the prospective study were shipped frozen or at room temperature prior to DNA extraction. CDR1 SGHTA and CDR2 FQGNSA are derived from the germline V gene. The CDR3 runs 13 residues from the cysteine to the phenylalanine. Of all the DNA, just the CDR3 is kept, 39 bases in frame from base 1. The germline ends are 7 bases apart after V is trimmed by 1 base and J by 6 bases.

The immunoSEQ Assay, a bias-controlled multiplex PCR, was used to amplify TCRbeta CDR3 regions from genomic DNA. The original methods were these. Within the assay, amplification of reference gene primers was used to estimate how many nucleated cells each sample contained. To quantify the absolute abundance of each unique TCRbeta CDR3 rearrangement, sequence reads were collapsed and filtered. For each sample, productive Simpson clonality was calculated as the square root of Simpson's diversity index across productive rearrangements. The immuneACCESS repertoire file appears here via TCRdb, limited to in-frame rearrangements. These files lack a portion of the clones; in checked studies, under half of the deficit traces to unresolved V genes, and the cause of the others is not known. The DNA gave D and trimming, while V, J and clone size come from that table. The sample profile shows approximately 190,000 clones; 80% to 85% of them were found once. The top ten clones comprise roughly 6.9% of the sample.

Sequenced sample: PBMCs or T cells enriched from blood (not recorded which). The source of this sequence is a man in his forties or fifties who had recovered from COVID-19. This chain is built from TRBV7-2 and TRBJ1-5, with the D gene call left open. The CDR3 loop reads CASSLVAGQPQHF. The nucleotides are TGTGCCAGCAGCTTAGTAGCCGGTCAGCCCCAGCATTTT. Reference TRBV7-2 and TRBJ1-5 genes cover what lies past the CDR3, so the full variable domain is GAGVSQSPSNKVTEKGKDVELRCDPISGHTALYWYRQSLGQGLEFLIYFQGNSAPDKSGLPSDRFSAERTGGSVSTLTIQRTQQEDSAVYLCASSLVAGQPQHFGDGTRLSIL.